One sample yielded the 26 T cell receptor beta chains listed below, sequenced in a study of cytomegalovirus exposure and HLA in healthy donors. PCR employed 60 Vbeta and 13 Jbeta primers. Assay used: immunoSEQ multiplex PCR; TCRdb lists only in-frame clones, some missing. The table lists approximately 120,000 clones, roughly 79% of them singletons. Sequencing was carried out using PBMCs. The receptors stem from a woman in her 30s in good health and CMV-seronegative.

The rearrangement links TRBV5-1 to TRBJ2-2; a possible D gene is TRBD1 (5 bases). The CDR3 is made up of 15 amino acids. The germline V and J ends were trimmed by 4 bases and 7 bases, with 17 bases remaining between them. Looked up from germline, CDR1 is SGHRS and CDR2 is YFSETQ. The CDR3 region is CASSRTSTANGELFF. As DNA, the CDR3 is TGCGCCAGCAGCAGGACCTCGACAGCAAACGGGGAGCTGTTTTTT.

The rearrangement uses TRBV7-2 and TRBJ2-1, with 8 bases matching TRBD2. Germline V gives CDR1 SGHTA, CDR2 FQGNSA. The CDR3 consists of 12 residues. J was trimmed by 7 bases and V by 9 bases; bases with no gene match: 5. The CDR3 region has the DNA TGTGCCAGTCGGCGGGAGGAGAATGAGCAGTTCTTC. Translated, it gives CASRREENEQFF.

The chain couples TRBV2 to TRBJ1-6; 8 bases map to TRBD1. CDR3 length equals 14 residues. The trim removed 6 bases at V and 12 bases at J, leaving 10 bases unmatched. Germline V gene lookup returns CDR1 SNHLY and CDR2 FYNNEI. The CDR3 DNA reads TGTGCCAGCAGGGGTGACAGGGGAGAACAACCCCTCCACTTT. Translating gives CASRGDRGEQPLHF.

In regard to this clone: Sequence at one end of the junction differs from germline and may be a read error. The genes are TRBV7-9 and TRBJ2-5; D is perhaps TRBD2 (5 bases). Germline CDR1 reads SEHNR; CDR2 reads FQNEAQ (reference sequence). The CDR3 runs 14 residues. The CDR3 sequence: CSSSQFTGWETQYF. The CDR3 nucleotides are TGTTCCAGCAGCCAATTTACGGGGTGGGAGACCCAGTACTTC.

This chain links TRBV7-2 with TRBJ2-3, with 13 bases aligning to TRBD2. The CDR3 is made up of 19 amino acids. CDR1 and CDR2 from the germline V gene are SGHTA and FQGNSA. V dropped 5 bases and J dropped 4; count of bases not matched to a gene: 15. CDR3 protein: CASSRWGGLAGNSPDTQYF. CDR3 bases: TGTGCCAGCAGCCGCTGGGGGGGACTAGCGGGAAATTCCCCAGATACGCAGTATTTT.

Points on this clone: Its ends do not fully match the called genes, so a read error is possible. The V call is TRBV7-9, the J call TRBJ1-5, with 9 bases that match TRBD1. The CDR3 covers 15 residues. In germline, CDR1 is SEHNR, CDR2 FQNEAQ (reference sequence). The CDR3 protein is CSSSYGTGFEQPQHF. Written as DNA, the CDR3 is TGTTCCAGCAGCTACGGGACAGGGTTCGAACAGCCCCAGCATTTT.

The gene calls are TRBV2 and TRBJ2-1; 7 bases agree with TRBD2. Germline CDR1 is SNHLY and CDR2 is FYNNEI. There are 16 residues in the CDR3. V lost 5 bases and J lost 4; bases outside the gene matches: 11. Written as DNA, the CDR3 is TGTGCCAGCAGTCCTGCCGGGGCTAGCGGTTACAATGAGCAGTTCTTC. Translating gives CASSPAGASGYNEQFF.

The V gene is TRBV19, the J gene TRBJ2-1; D gene unclear. V was trimmed by 8 bases and J by 0 bases, leaving 17 bases between them. This CDR3 has 16 amino acids. Germline loops: CDR1 LNHDA, CDR2 SQIVND (reference sequence). CDR3 sequence: CASVPSRRSSYNEQFF. The CDR3 coding sequence is TGTGCCAGTGTTCCTTCCCGGCGGAGCTCCTACAATGAGCAGTTCTTC.

The DNA for the CDR3 is TGTGCCAGTAGTACGACAGGCCTGAACACTGAAGCTTTCTTT. Translation gives CASSTTGLNTEAFF. V and J are TRBV19 and TRBJ1-1; a possible D gene is TRBD1 (6 bases). The CDR3 totals 14 residues. Germline CDR1 LNHDA, CDR2 SQIVND (reference sequence). V was shortened by 4 bases and J by 0 bases, with 9 bases between the two germline ends.

The V call is TRBV5-1, the J call TRBJ1-2; TRBD1 is a possible D gene (6 bases). CDR1 is SGHRS, CDR2 YFSETQ, per germline. CDR3 length equals 13 residues. V was trimmed by 2 bases and J by 8 bases, leaving 13 bases between them. CDR3 amino acids: CASSLAGVDGYTF. The DNA for the CDR3 is TGCGCCAGCAGCTTAGCAGGGGTGGACGGCTACACCTTC. Supplemented by reference TRBV5-1 and TRBJ1-2, the full variable domain reads KAGVTQTPRYLIKTRGQQVTLSCSPISGHRSVSWYQQTPGQGLQFLFEYFSETQRNKGNFPGRFSGRQFSNSRSEMNVSTLELGDSALYLCASSLAGVDGYTFGSGTRLTVV.

In this sample, this clone turned up once. The V call is TRBV11-2, the J call TRBJ2-7; 7 nucleotides match TRBD1. J lost 9 bases, V lost 1 base, and 9 bases had no gene match. This CDR3 is 14 amino acids long. Looked up from germline, CDR1 is SGHAT and CDR2 is FQNNGV. The CDR3 protein is CASSLALRGHGQYF. As DNA, the CDR3 is TGTGCCAGCAGCTTAGCATTGAGGGGGCACGGGCAGTACTTC.

V is TRBV29-1 and J is TRBJ1-4; D is ambiguous. V dropped 7 bases and J dropped 3 bases, with 18 bases sitting between them. This CDR3 has 15 amino acids. CDR1 SQVTM and CDR2 ANQGSEA come from the germline V gene. Written as DNA, the CDR3 is TGCAGCGCTGGGGATGTTTGGGGAGCTAATGAAAAACTGTTTTTT. It translates to CSAGDVWGANEKLFF.

The chain joins TRBV5-1 to TRBJ2-1; D is unresolved. CDR3 length: 15 residues. The germline CDR1 and CDR2 sequences are SGHRS and YFSETQ. The V gene lost 4 bases and the J gene lost 0 bases, with 11 bases spanning the gap. In DNA, the CDR3 is TGCGCCAGCAGCCCCACTCAAGTCTCCTACAATGAGCAGTTCTTC. Its translation: CASSPTQVSYNEQFF.

This clone was seen only once. V and J are TRBV9 and TRBJ1-2, with a tentative D call TRBD1 (6 bases). V was cut by 0 bases and J by 4 bases, with 13 bases left in between. The CDR3 is 15 amino acids. Germline V CDR1 and CDR2: SGDLS, YYNGEE. The CDR3 is CASSVDRGIGYGYTF. The CDR3 DNA reads as TGTGCCAGCAGCGTAGATAGGGGGATTGGCTATGGCTACACCTTC.

The V and J genes are TRBV4-1 and TRBJ1-5; D gene ambiguous. V dropped 4 bases and J dropped 9 bases, with 10 bases sitting between them. The germline gives CDR1 MGHRA, CDR2 YSYEKL. The CDR3 sequence is 12 residues long. The CDR3 coding sequence is TGCGCCAGCAGCCCACCGGAGGGGCCCCAGCATTTT. This sequence encodes CASSPPEGPQHF.

This chain links TRBV18 with TRBJ1-4; the match to TRBD1 covers 8 bases. The CDR3 is made up of 16 amino acids. In germline, CDR1 is KGHSH, CDR2 LQKENI. After removal of 4 bases from V and 5 bases from J, the junction contained 9 bases not matched to a gene. CDR3 residues: CASSRLPGQANEKLFF. The CDR3 region has the DNA TGTGCCAGCTCACGGCTACCGGGACAGGCAAATGAAAAACTGTTTTTT.

The chain is built from TRBV5-1 and TRBJ2-1, with D possibly being TRBD1 (5 bases). Germline V gene sequence: CDR1 SGHRS, CDR2 YFSETQ. This CDR3 is built from 15 residues. V was shortened by 4 bases and J by 4 bases, with 15 bases between the two germline ends. CDR3 nucleotide sequence: TGCGCCAGCAGCGCCGCAGGGTTTCAGTACAATGAGCAGTTCTTC. This translates into CASSAAGFQYNEQFF. Full variable domain (missing parts from reference TRBV5-1 and TRBJ2-1): KAGVTQTPRYLIKTRGQQVTLSCSPISGHRSVSWYQQTPGQGLQFLFEYFSETQRNKGNFPGRFSGRQFSNSRSEMNVSTLELGDSALYLCASSAAGFQYNEQFFGPGTRLTVL.

This chain uses TRBV10-3 with TRBJ2-2; weak D call: TRBD1 (6 bases). The length of the CDR3 is 13 residues. The germline V gene encodes CDR1 ENHRY and CDR2 SYGVKD. The germline V and J ends were trimmed by 9 bases and 6 bases, with 14 bases remaining between them. The CDR3 is CAIGVEGAGELFF. CDR3 in DNA: TGTGCCATTGGGGTTGAGGGGGCCGGGGAGCTGTTTTTT.

This rearrangement joins TRBV11-2 to TRBJ2-7; D perhaps matches TRBD1 (6 bases). The CDR3 has 13 amino acids. Deletions cut 3 bases from V and 5 bases from J, with 11 bases between. Germline assignment: CDR1 SGHAT and CDR2 FQNNGV. CDR3 sequence (DNA): TGTGCCAGCAGCTTTCCAGGGGACCACGAGCAGTACTTC. This gives the protein CASSFPGDHEQYF.

The chain uses TRBV7-8 and TRBJ2-3, with 9 bases fitting TRBD2. Germline V lookup: CDR1 SGHVS, CDR2 FQNEAQ. The CDR3 spans 17 residues. The V and J ends lost 5 bases and 2 bases, in that order; junction bases with no gene match: 11. CDR3 sequence: CASSPRLAERPTDTQYF. The DNA for the CDR3 is TGTGCCAGCAGCCCCCGACTAGCGGAGAGACCCACAGATACGCAGTATTTT. Supplemented by reference TRBV7-8 and TRBJ2-3, the full variable domain reads GAGVSQSPRYKVAKRGQDVALRCDPISGHVSLFWYQQALGQGPEFLTYFQNEAQLDKSGLPSDRFFAERPEGSVSTLKIQRTQQEDSAVYLCASSPRLAERPTDTQYFGPGTRLTVL.

V and J are TRBV18 and TRBJ1-1; D is possibly TRBD1 (5 bases). V was pared by 3 bases and J by 1 base, with 12 bases between. From germline, CDR1 is KGHSH and CDR2 LQKENI. The CDR3 is 15 residues long. As DNA, the CDR3 is TGTGCCAGCTCACCCACGGGGGTGGGGAACACTGAAGCTTTCTTT. It translates to CASSPTGVGNTEAFF.

The J gene is TRBJ2-2, the V gene TRBV30; TRBD2 matches 13 bases. Trimming at V came to 5 bases and at J to 6 bases, leaving 6 bases not matched to a gene. The CDR3 is 15 amino acids. Per the germline V gene, CDR1 is GTSNPN and CDR2 is SVGIG (reference sequence). CDR3 region: CAWSGTSGKAGELFF. In DNA, the CDR3 is TGTGCCTGGTCGGGGACTAGCGGGAAGGCCGGGGAGCTGTTTTTT.

The chain carries TRBV6-6 and TRBJ2-2; D uncertain. V lost 5 bases and J lost 1, with 5 bases in between. This CDR3 has 13 amino acids. The germline V gene has CDR1 MNHNY and CDR2 SVGAGI (reference sequence). The chain's CDR3 is CASSRQNTGELFF. The CDR3 DNA sequence: TGTGCCAGCAGTAGACAGAACACCGGGGAGCTGTTTTTT.

The chain employs TRBV7-3 and TRBJ2-1; the match to TRBD1 covers 9 bases. Looked up from germline, CDR1 is SGHTA and CDR2 is FQGTGA. The CDR3 is 13 residues long. Trimming cost V 5 bases and J 9 bases; bases outside gene matches: 5. DNA of the CDR3: TGTGCCAGCAGCGGACAGGGGAGGAGTGAGCAGTTCTTC. Protein product: CASSGQGRSEQFF.

The gene calls are TRBV5-1 and TRBJ2-3; 7 bases match TRBD2. Germline V lookup: CDR1 SGHRS, CDR2 YFSETQ. This CDR3 has 16 amino acids. With 3 bases clipped from V and 1 base from J, the junction kept 8 bases outside the gene matches. The CDR3 region has the DNA TGCGCCAGCAGCTATTCCGGCACTAGCGGCACAGATACGCAGTATTTT. Its translation: CASSYSGTSGTDTQYF.

This clone was found a few times. This chain connects TRBV7-2 to TRBJ2-3; D is perhaps TRBD1 (5 bases). Per germline, CDR1 SGHTA and CDR2 FQGNSA. V gave up 4 bases and J gave up 2 bases, with 10 bases separating them. The CDR3 sequence is 14 residues long. The CDR3 DNA reads TGTGCCAGCAGCTCCTCCAGGGCCACAGATACGCAGTATTTT. Translation gives CASSSSRATDTQYF.